Listed here is a single TCR beta chain. These data originate in a study of Graves' ophthalmopathy and Graves' hyperthyroidism. Study information: Hyperthyroidism showing no ophthalmopathy within 18 months of follow-up was stable.

The sequenced template was RNA, covering the TCR beta CDR3 region. The first-round RT-PCR employed HTBI primers together with the Qiagen OneStep RT-PCR kit. A multiplex PCR was then performed as the second round. Each CDR3 protein is one row after TCRdb ran MiXCR on the multiplex PCR reads. This repertoire shows approximately 540,000 distinct CDR3 sequences, under 45% found once; its top ten account for 4% to 5%. This CDR3 is 16 amino acids long. V was cut by 4 bases and J by 3 bases, with 19 bases left in between. Germline assignment: CDR1 DFQATT and CDR2 SNEGSKA (reference sequence). Sequencing input: peripheral blood or thyroid tissue (not recorded which). This sequence was found in an adult man with Graves' hyperthyroidism. The V gene is TRBV20-1, the J gene TRBJ1-5; possible D gene TRBD1, 6 bases. The CDR3 nucleotides read TGCAGTGCTACCCTGACTAGCGGACAGTTCAATCAGCCCCAGCATTTT. Its protein is CSATLTSGQFNQPQHF.